Listed below are T cell receptor beta chains from one sample, sequenced in a study of PD-L1 blockade in urothelial cancer. Generated by immunoSEQ multiplex PCR, the TCRdb table keeps only in-frame clones and is missing some. The sample consists of about 130,000 clones, approximately 85% of them appearing once. The sequenced sample was PBMCs, obtained around atezolizumab (anti-PD-L1) treatment. These receptors came from a man in his forties or fifties with urothelial cancer. Both conserved end residues are part of each CDR3. A D gene is named only where the DNA matches it firmly. Size is omitted from some rows. Given values are once, few, many or a class for expanded clones.

clone size	V gene	D gene	J gene	CDR3 DNA	CDR3 protein
.	TRBV13	.	TRBJ2-3	TGTGCCAGCAGCTCCCAGACAGGCACAGATACGCAGTATTTT	CASSSQTGTDTQYF
.	TRBV14	TRBD1	TRBJ2-5	TGTGCCAGCAGCCAAGGGTCTTACAGGGGCCCCCAAGAGACCCAGTACTTC	CASSQGSYRGPQETQYF
.	TRBV28	.	TRBJ2-2	TGTGCCAGCAGTTTAAACCGCAGTTGGGGCAGGGGGGCCGGGGAGCTGTTTTTT	CASSLNRSWGRGAGELFF
.	TRBV6-1	TRBD1	TRBJ1-1	TGTGCCAGCAAAACGACGGGACAGCTGAACACTGAAGCTTTCTTT	CASKTTGQLNTEAFF
.	TRBV4-1	TRBD2	TRBJ2-1	TGCGCCAGCAGCCTTCTCAAGGGAGCGGGAGGGCCCTACAATGAGCAGTTCTTC	CASSLLKGAGGPYNEQFF
.	TRBV5-4	TRBD1	TRBJ2-7	TGTGCCAGCACCCGGGACAGGGAATACGAGCAGTACTTC	CASTRDREYEQYF
.	TRBV2	TRBD1	TRBJ2-1	TGTGCCACCGAACAGGGGGCCAACCGCTTCGAGCAGTTCTTC	CATEQGANRFEQFF
once	TRBV2	.	TRBJ1-5	TGTGCCAGCAGCACTTTAACAGGGCCTGGTCAGCCCCAGCATTTT	CASSTLTGPGQPQHF
once	TRBV5-8	.	TRBJ2-3	TGTGCCAGCAGCTTTGGCCAGTCGGGTACGCAGTATTTT	CASSFGQSGTQYF
.	TRBV7-3	.	TRBJ2-5	TGTGCCAGCAGCCCCGGTACAGGCAGCGAGACCCAGTACTTC	CASSPGTGSETQYF
.	TRBV9	TRBD1	TRBJ1-5	TGTGCCAGCAGCGTGGGACAGGGGGCGCATCAGCCCCAGCATTTT	CASSVGQGAHQPQHF
.	TRBV6-5	TRBD2	TRBJ2-3	TGTGCCAGCAGTCCAGGGACTAGCGGGAGGCTCACGCAGTATTTT	CASSPGTSGRLTQYF
.	TRBV27	.	TRBJ2-7	TGTGCCAGCAGTCCTAATTTCCGGGACATGTACGAGCAGTACTTC	CASSPNFRDMYEQYF
few	TRBV4-1	TRBD2	TRBJ2-1	TGCGCCAGCAGAGTAAGCGGGAGGATGGGCGATGAGCAGTTCTTC	CASRVSGRMGDEQFF
.	TRBV5-4	.	TRBJ1-1	TGTGCCAGCAACTATTCAAGGAGGACTGAAGCTTTCTTT	CASNYSRRTEAFF
.	TRBV28	.	TRBJ2-5	TGTGCCAGCAGTTACGGAGCGGAAGCAGTCGGGGAGACCCAGTACTTC	CASSYGAEAVGETQYF
.	TRBV18	TRBD1	TRBJ1-4	TGTGCCAGCTCACCACGGGAGGACAGGGGTGAAAAACTGTTTTTT	CASSPREDRGEKLFF
.	TRBV19	.	TRBJ1-2	TGTGCCAGTAGTAGAGAGTTTGACAGCAGTGGCTACACCTTC	CASSREFDSSGYTF
.	TRBV5-4	TRBD2	TRBJ2-1	TGTGCCAGCAGCCAGGGACTAGCGGGAAAAAATGAGCAGTTCTTC	CASSQGLAGKNEQFF
.	TRBV30	TRBD1	TRBJ1-5	TGTGCCTCCCAACAGGGGAGCAATCAGCCCCAGCATTTT	CASQQGSNQPQHF
.	TRBV28	.	TRBJ1-4	TGTGCCAGCCATGCCCGCCTAGGACATAATGAAAAACTGTTTTTT	CASHARLGHNEKLFF
.	TRBV6-5	TRBD2	TRBJ2-7	TGTGCCAGCAGACGCGTAGCGGGAGAAGGCGAGCAGTACTTC	CASRRVAGEGEQYF
.	TRBV6-5	.	TRBJ1-1	TGTGCCAGCAGTTACTCGCAGGGGACCGAAGCTTTCTTT	CASSYSQGTEAFF
.	TRBV19	.	TRBJ2-7	TGTGCCAGTAGTCCCGGGACTGGCTCCTACGAGCAGTACTTC	CASSPGTGSYEQYF
.	TRBV6-5	.	TRBJ1-5	TGTGCCAGCAGAATGAGGGATAGCAATCAGCCCCAGCATTTT	CASRMRDSNQPQHF
few	TRBV19	TRBD2	TRBJ2-7	TGTGCCAGTAGTAACCCTGGACTAGCGGGAGCCGAGCAGTACTTC	CASSNPGLAGAEQYF
.	TRBV9	TRBD2	TRBJ2-1	TGTGCCAGCAGCGCCCGACTAGCGGCCTCCTACAATGAGCAGTTCTTC	CASSARLAASYNEQFF
.	TRBV27	TRBD1	TRBJ2-7	TGTGCCAGCAGTCCAAAGCTAACAGGGGAAGGTGAATACGAGCAGTACTTC	CASSPKLTGEGEYEQYF
.	TRBV27	TRBD2	TRBJ2-3	TGTGCCAGCACCGCCCTGGGACTAGCGGGAGGAGGCACAGATACGCAGTATTTT	CASTALGLAGGGTDTQYF
.	TRBV5-4	TRBD2	TRBJ2-1	TGTGCCAGCAGGGACCTACTAGCGGAAACGTACAATGAGCAGTTCTTC	CASRDLLAETYNEQFF
.	TRBV5-1	TRBD1	TRBJ1-1	TGCGCCAGCAGCTTGGAGTTGAGGGGGCACACTGAAGCTTTCTTT	CASSLELRGHTEAFF
.	TRBV28	.	TRBJ2-3	TGTGCCAGCACGAGAGGAGGCGCAGATACGCAGTATTTT	CASTRGGADTQYF
.	TRBV27	TRBD1	TRBJ2-7	TGTGCCAGCAGTTCAACATACAGGGGGTCCGAGCAGTACTTC	CASSSTYRGSEQYF
once	TRBV6-5	.	TRBJ2-7	TGTGCCAGCAGTACTACACGGGACAACGCCTACGAGCAGTACTTC	CASSTTRDNAYEQYF
.	TRBV19	.	TRBJ2-2	TGTGCCAGTAGTATGGCGGGACAGTTCACCGGGGAGCTGTTTTTT	CASSMAGQFTGELFF
.	TRBV2	TRBD1	TRBJ2-1	TGTGCCAGCAGGGAACCCAGGACAGGGATTCTTTCCTACAATGAGCAGTTCTTC	CASREPRTGILSYNEQFF
.	TRBV27	TRBD2	TRBJ2-7	TGTGCCAGCAGCCGGGACCTTAGCGGGAAACAGCAGTACTTC	CASSRDLSGKQQYF
.	TRBV18	TRBD2	TRBJ2-5	TGTGCCAGCTCACGAAATGCGGGGACTAGCGGAGAGACCCAGTACTTC	CASSRNAGTSGETQYF
.	TRBV6-1	TRBD2	TRBJ2-7	TGTGCCAGCAGGGAGGGACTAGCGGGCCTCTACGAGCAGTACTTC	CASREGLAGLYEQYF
once	TRBV4-1	TRBD2	TRBJ2-3	TGCGCCAGCAGCCAAGCGAATCTGGGCGGGAGCGGTACGCAGTATTTT	CASSQANLGGSGTQYF
.	TRBV4-2	TRBD2	TRBJ2-7	TGTGCCAGCCAGCCCCGGGGGGGCACTAGCGGGTTTTACGAGCAGTACTTC	CASQPRGGTSGFYEQYF
.	TRBV29-1	.	TRBJ1-1	TGCAGCGTTGAACTTGCTGAAGCTTTCTTT	CSVELAEAFF
few	TRBV4-2	TRBD2	TRBJ2-4	TGTGCCAGCAGCCAAGGTAACGAGCGGGGTAACATTCAGTACTTC	CASSQGNERGNIQYF
.	TRBV19	TRBD1	TRBJ2-7	TGTGCCAGTAGTAACGACAGGGACGAGCAGTACTTC	CASSNDRDEQYF
.	TRBV2	.	TRBJ2-3	TGTGCCAGCAGTGAAAGGCTAGCGCGAACCTCAGATACGCAGTATTTT	CASSERLARTSDTQYF
.	TRBV7-2	.	TRBJ2-3	TGTGCCAGCAGCTTAGTTTACCTGAGCGGGTCGAGCACAGATACGCAGTATTTT	CASSLVYLSGSSTDTQYF
.	TRBV30	TRBD1	TRBJ1-2	TGTGCCTGGAGTGTACAGGGGGTGAGGGGCTACACCTTC	CAWSVQGVRGYTF
.	TRBV4-1	.	TRBJ2-5	TGCGCCAGCAGCCAATTCGGAGAGACCCAGTACTTC	CASSQFGETQYF
once	TRBV19	TRBD1	TRBJ1-5	TGTGCCAGTAACCCTAGCCCCCGACAGGGAGTCTTTAATCAGCCCCAGCATTTT	CASNPSPRQGVFNQPQHF
medium-sized	TRBV28	.	TRBJ2-1	TGTGCCAGCAGTTTTAGAGTCTTCAATGAGCAGTTCTTC	CASSFRVFNEQFF
.	TRBV27	TRBD2	TRBJ2-3	TGTGCCAGCAGGGGACTAGCGGGACCAGATACGCAGTATTTT	CASRGLAGPDTQYF
.	TRBV30	.	TRBJ2-7	TGTGCCTGGAGCGTAGGACAGCTCTACGAGCAGTACTTC	CAWSVGQLYEQYF
once	TRBV30	.	TRBJ2-3	TGTGCCTGGAGTCCTAAGGCGCTAGGAACTTGGGGCACAGATACGCAGTATTTT	CAWSPKALGTWGTDTQYF
.	TRBV19	TRBD1	TRBJ1-4	TGTGCCAGTAGTATACCACGGACAGGGAGAAATGAAAAACTGTTTTTT	CASSIPRTGRNEKLFF